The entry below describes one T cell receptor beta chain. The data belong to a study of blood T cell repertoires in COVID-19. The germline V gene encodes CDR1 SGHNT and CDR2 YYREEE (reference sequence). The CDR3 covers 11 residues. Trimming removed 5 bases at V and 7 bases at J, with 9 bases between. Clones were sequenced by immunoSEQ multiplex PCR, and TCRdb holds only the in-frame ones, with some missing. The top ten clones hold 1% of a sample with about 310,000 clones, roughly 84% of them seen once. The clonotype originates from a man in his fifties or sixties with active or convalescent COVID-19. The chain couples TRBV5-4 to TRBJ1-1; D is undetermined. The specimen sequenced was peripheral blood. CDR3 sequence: CASSTGVEAFF. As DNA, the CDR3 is TGTGCCAGCAGTACCGGGGTTGAAGCTTTCTTT. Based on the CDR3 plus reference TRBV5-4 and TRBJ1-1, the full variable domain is ETGVTQSPTHLIKTRGQQVTLRCSSQSGHNTVSWYQQALGQGPQFIFQYYREEENGRGNFPPRFSGLQFPNYSSELNVNALELDDSALYLCASSTGVEAFFGQGTRLTVV.